This TCR beta chain was observed in a study of blood T cell repertoires in COVID-19. Study at large: Nucleic acid was either cDNA or gDNA, and it came from T cells, B-cell-depleted T cells, or PBMCs.

Sequencing was performed with immunoSEQ multiplex PCR; in TCRdb, only in-frame clones are kept and a portion is missing. The sample contains about 280,000 clones, 89% of which appear only once. The clonotype originates from a woman aged 40 to 50 who had recovered from COVID-19. The sequencing sample was made of peripheral blood.

CDR3 sequence: CASSIRQGVGEKLFF. For the CDR3, the DNA is TGTGCCAGCAGTATCAGACAGGGGGTGGGGGAAAAACTGTTTTTT. The chain is built from TRBV6-5 and TRBJ1-4; the match to TRBD1 covers 9 bases. Germline V lookup: CDR1 MNHEY, CDR2 SVGAGI. The CDR3 consists of 15 residues. J lost 8 bases, V lost 5 bases, and 9 bases had no gene match.